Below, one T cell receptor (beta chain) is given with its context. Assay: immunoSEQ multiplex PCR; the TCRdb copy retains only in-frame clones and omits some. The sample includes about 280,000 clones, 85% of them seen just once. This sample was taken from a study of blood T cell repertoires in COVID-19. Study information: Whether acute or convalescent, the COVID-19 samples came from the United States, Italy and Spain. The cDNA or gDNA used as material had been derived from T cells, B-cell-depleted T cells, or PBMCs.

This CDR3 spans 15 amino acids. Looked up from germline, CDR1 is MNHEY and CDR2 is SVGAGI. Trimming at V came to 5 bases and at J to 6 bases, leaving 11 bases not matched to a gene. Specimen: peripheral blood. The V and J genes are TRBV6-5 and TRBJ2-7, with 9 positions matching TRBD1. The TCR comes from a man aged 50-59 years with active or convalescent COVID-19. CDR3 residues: CASSPPGTGMGEQYF. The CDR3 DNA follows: TGTGCCAGCAGTCCCCCCGGGACAGGGATGGGCGAGCAGTACTTC.